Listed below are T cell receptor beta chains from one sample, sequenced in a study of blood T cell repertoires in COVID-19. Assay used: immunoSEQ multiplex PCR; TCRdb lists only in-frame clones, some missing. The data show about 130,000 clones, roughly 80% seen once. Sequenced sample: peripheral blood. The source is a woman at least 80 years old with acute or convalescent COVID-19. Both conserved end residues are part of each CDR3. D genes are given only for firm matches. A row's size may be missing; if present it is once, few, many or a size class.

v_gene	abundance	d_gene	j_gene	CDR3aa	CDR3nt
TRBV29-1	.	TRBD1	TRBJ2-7	CSVGGGGYEQYF	TGCAGCGTTGGAGGGGGCGGATACGAGCAGTACTTC
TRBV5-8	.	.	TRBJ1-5	CASSPDRTITLPQHF	TGTGCCAGCAGTCCTGACAGGACCATCACACTACCCCAGCATTTT
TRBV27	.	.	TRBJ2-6	CASSLGVSGSRFGANVLTF	TGTGCCAGCAGTTTGGGCGTCAGTGGGTCCCGATTTGGGGCCAACGTCCTGACTTTC
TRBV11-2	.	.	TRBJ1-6	CASSFESRRSPLHF	TGTGCCAGCAGCTTCGAGAGCCGGAGATCACCCCTCCACTTT
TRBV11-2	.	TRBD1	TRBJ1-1	CASSQGRQGATFF	TGTGCCAGCAGCCAAGGCAGACAGGGGGCAACTTTCTTT
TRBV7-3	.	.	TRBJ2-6	CASSFGVKYSGANVLTF	TGTGCCAGCAGCTTCGGTGTGAAATATTCTGGGGCCAACGTCCTGACTTTC
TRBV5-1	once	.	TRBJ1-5	CASRTSPGDQPQHF	TGCGCCAGCAGGACCTCCCCGGGGGACCAGCCCCAGCATTTT
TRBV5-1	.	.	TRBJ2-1	CASSPGGIYNEQFF	TGCGCCAGCTCGCCAGGGGGGATCTACAATGAGCAGTTCTTC
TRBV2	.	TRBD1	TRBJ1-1	CASQTGPYTEAFF	TGTGCCAGCCAGACAGGGCCCTACACTGAAGCTTTCTTT
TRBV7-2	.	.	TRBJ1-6	CASSLAQGNYNSPLHF	TGTGCCAGCAGCTTAGCGCAGGGGAACTATAATTCACCCCTCCACTTT
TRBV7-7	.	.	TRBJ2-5	CASTALASETQYF	TGTGCCAGCACCGCCCTAGCATCCGAGACCCAGTACTTC
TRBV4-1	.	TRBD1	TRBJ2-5	CASSQVAGGQETQYF	TGCGCCAGCAGCCAAGTGGCAGGGGGACAAGAGACCCAGTACTTC
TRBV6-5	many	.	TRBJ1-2	CASSQGGGYGYTF	TGTGCCAGCAGCCAGGGAGGTGGCTATGGCTACACCTTC
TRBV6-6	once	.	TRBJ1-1	CASSRNSRNRRNTEAFF	TGTGCCAGCAGTCGGAACTCAAGAAACAGGCGGAACACTGAAGCTTTCTTT
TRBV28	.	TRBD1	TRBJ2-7	CASSGTGGSYEQYF	TGTGCCAGCAGTGGGACAGGGGGCTCTTACGAGCAGTACTTC
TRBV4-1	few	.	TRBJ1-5	CASSPTLDQPQHF	TGCGCCAGCAGCCCTACGCTCGATCAGCCCCAGCATTTT
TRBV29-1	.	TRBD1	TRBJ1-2	CSVGGQGYGYTF	TGCAGCGTCGGGGGACAGGGCTATGGCTACACCTTC
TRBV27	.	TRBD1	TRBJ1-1	CASSLSWTGGRAEAFF	TGTGCCAGCAGTTTATCGTGGACAGGGGGGAGGGCTGAAGCTTTCTTT
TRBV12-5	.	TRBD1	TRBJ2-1	CASGLTPGQEDNEQFF	TGTGCTAGTGGTTTGACCCCGGGACAGGAGGACAATGAGCAGTTCTTC
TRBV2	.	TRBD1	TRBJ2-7	CASSGFGQGSYEQYF	TGTGCCAGCAGTGGTTTTGGACAGGGATCCTACGAGCAGTACTTC
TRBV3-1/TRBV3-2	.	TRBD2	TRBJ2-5	CASSQPGGGETQYF	TGTGCCAGCAGCCAGCCCGGGGGAGGGGAGACCCAGTACTTC
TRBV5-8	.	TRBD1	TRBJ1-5	CASSLGQGAWQPQHF	TGTGCCAGCAGCTTGGGACAGGGGGCATGGCAGCCCCAGCATTTT
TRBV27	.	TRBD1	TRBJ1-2	CASSPRGQGNGYTF	TGTGCCAGCAGTCCCCGGGGACAGGGTAATGGCTACACCTTC
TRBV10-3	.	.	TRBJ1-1	CAIKNRPRGRDTEAFF	TGTGCCATCAAGAACCGTCCGAGGGGGAGGGACACTGAAGCTTTCTTT
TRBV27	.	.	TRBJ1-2	CASRLTPQGLGGYTF	TGTGCCAGCAGATTAACCCCTCAGGGGCTTGGGGGCTACACCTTC
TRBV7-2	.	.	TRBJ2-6	CASRYWEPGANVLTF	TGTGCCAGCAGGTATTGGGAGCCTGGGGCCAACGTCCTGACTTTC
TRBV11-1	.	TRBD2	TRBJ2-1	CASRGTSGGANEQFF	TGTGCCAGCAGAGGTACTAGCGGGGGGGCGAATGAGCAGTTCTTC
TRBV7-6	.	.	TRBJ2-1	CASSLEGGRDWSNEQFF	TGTGCCAGCAGCTTAGAGGGGGGGAGAGATTGGAGTAATGAGCAGTTCTTC
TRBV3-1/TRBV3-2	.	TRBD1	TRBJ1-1	CASSQGGQGWANTEAFF	TGTGCCAGCAGCCAAGGTGGACAGGGATGGGCGAACACTGAAGCTTTCTTT
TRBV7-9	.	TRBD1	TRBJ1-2	CASSLLQGANGYTF	TGTGCCAGCAGCTTACTACAGGGGGCGAATGGCTACACCTTC
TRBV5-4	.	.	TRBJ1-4	CASRGGENEKLFF	TGTGCCAGCCGTGGGGGGGAGAATGAAAAACTGTTTTTT
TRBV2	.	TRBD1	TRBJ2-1	CASSLGQGPRNEQFF	TGTGCCAGCAGTCTCGGACAGGGCCCGAGGAATGAGCAGTTCTTC
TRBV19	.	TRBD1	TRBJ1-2	CASSISRTGSYGYTF	TGTGCCAGTAGTATATCCAGGACAGGGAGCTATGGCTACACCTTC
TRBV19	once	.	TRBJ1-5	CASGEGRNQPQHF	TGTGCCAGTGGGGAGGGTAGAAATCAGCCCCAGCATTTT
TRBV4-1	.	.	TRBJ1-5	CASSQVYRVKQPQHF	TGCGCCAGCAGCCAAGTATATCGGGTAAAACAGCCCCAGCATTTT
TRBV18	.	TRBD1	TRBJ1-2	CASSPGQGPFYGYTF	TGTGCCAGCTCACCGGGACAGGGGCCATTCTATGGCTACACCTTC
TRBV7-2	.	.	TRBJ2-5	CASSTRDQETQYF	TGTGCCAGCAGCACCAGGGACCAAGAGACCCAGTACTTC
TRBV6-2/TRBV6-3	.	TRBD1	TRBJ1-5	CASSRGQEGNQPQHF	TGTGCCAGCAGCCGAGGACAGGAGGGAAATCAGCCCCAGCATTTT
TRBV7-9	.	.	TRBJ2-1	CASSLSKNRGSEYNEQFF	TGTGCCAGCAGCTTATCAAAAAATAGGGGTTCCGAATACAATGAGCAGTTCTTC
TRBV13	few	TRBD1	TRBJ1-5	CASSKQGDGQPQHF	TGTGCCAGCAGCAAACAGGGGGATGGGCAGCCCCAGCATTTT
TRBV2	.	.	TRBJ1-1	CASLAARGAGAFF	TGTGCCTCCCTCGCGGCAAGGGGCGCTGGGGCTTTCTTT
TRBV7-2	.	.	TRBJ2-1	CASSLIPQSNNEQFF	TGTGCCAGCAGCTTAATTCCACAGTCCAACAATGAGCAGTTCTTC
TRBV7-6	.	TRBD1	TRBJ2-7	CASSSDRGRQDEQYF	TGTGCCAGCAGCTCGGACAGGGGGAGGCAGGACGAGCAGTACTTC
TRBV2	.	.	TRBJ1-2	CASSPDRMAGYTF	TGTGCCAGCAGTCCCGACAGGATGGCTGGCTACACCTTC
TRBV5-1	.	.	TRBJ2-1	CASRLTGGGADNEQFF	TGCGCCAGCAGGCTGACCGGAGGGGGGGCTGACAATGAGCAGTTCTTC
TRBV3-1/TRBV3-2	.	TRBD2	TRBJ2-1	CASSPGLATYNEQFF	TGTGCCAGCAGCCCGGGACTAGCAACCTACAATGAGCAGTTCTTC
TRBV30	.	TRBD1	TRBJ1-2	CAWSGRGRGFYGYTF	TGTGCCTGGAGTGGAAGGGGGCGCGGGTTCTATGGCTACACCTTC
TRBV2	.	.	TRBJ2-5	CASSEVAVRLKDF	TGTGCCAGCAGTGAAGTGGCGGTTCGACTCAAGGACTTC
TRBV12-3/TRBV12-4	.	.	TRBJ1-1	CASSPGQYEAFF	TGTGCCAGCAGCCCCGGACAGTATGAAGCTTTCTTT
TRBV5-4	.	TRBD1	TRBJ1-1	CASSSNPGTGRNTEAFF	TGTGCCAGCAGCTCGAATCCCGGGACAGGGAGGAACACTGAAGCTTTCTTT
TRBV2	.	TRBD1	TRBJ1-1	CASKNRGLNTEAFF	TGTGCCAGCAAAAACAGGGGGCTGAACACTGAAGCTTTCTTT
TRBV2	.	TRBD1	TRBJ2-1	CASTQGPYNEQFF	TGTGCCAGCACACAGGGGCCGTACAATGAGCAGTTCTTC
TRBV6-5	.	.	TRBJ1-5	CASSYGGGNQPQHF	TGTGCCAGCAGTTACGGAGGGGGCAATCAGCCCCAGCATTTT
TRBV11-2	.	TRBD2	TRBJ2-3	CASSPIAGAITDTQYF	TGTGCCAGCAGCCCTATAGCGGGGGCAATCACAGATACGCAGTATTTT
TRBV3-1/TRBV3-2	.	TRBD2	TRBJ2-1	CASSRGGGPFNEQFF	TGTGCCAGCAGCCGAGGCGGGGGGCCGTTCAATGAGCAGTTCTTC
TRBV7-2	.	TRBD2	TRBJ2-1	CASSQLAGGPQEQFF	TGTGCCAGCAGCCAACTAGCGGGGGGACCCCAGGAGCAGTTCTTC
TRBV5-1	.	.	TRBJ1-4	CASSLGVNEKLFF	TGCGCCAGCAGCTTGGGCGTGAATGAAAAACTGTTTTTT
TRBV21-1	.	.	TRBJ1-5	CASSLEEGGDSNQPQHF	TGTGCCAGCAGCCTAGAGGAGGGGGGGGACAGCAATCAGCCCCAGCATTTT
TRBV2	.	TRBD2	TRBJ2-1	CASSSLAGGSYNEQFF	TGTGCCAGCAGTTCCTTAGCGGGGGGCTCCTACAATGAGCAGTTCTTC